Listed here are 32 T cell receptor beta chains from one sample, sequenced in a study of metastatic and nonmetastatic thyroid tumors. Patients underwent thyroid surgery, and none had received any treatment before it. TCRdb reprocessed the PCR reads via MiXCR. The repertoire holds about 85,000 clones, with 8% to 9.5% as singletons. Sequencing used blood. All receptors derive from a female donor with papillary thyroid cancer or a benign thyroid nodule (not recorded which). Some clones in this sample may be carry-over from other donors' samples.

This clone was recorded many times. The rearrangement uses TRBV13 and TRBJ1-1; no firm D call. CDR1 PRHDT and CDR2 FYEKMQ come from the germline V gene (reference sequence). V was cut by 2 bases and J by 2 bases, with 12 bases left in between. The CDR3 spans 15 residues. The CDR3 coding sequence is TGTGCCAGCAGCTTATATGGGGAGGGAAACACTGAAGCTTTCTTT. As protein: CASSLYGEGNTEAFF.

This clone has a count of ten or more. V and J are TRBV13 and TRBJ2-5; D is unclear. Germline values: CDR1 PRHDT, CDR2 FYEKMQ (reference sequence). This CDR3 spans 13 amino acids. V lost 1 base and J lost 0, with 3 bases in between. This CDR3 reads CASSLVNQETQYF. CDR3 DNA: TGTGCCAGCAGCTTAGTGAACCAAGAGACCCAGTACTTC.

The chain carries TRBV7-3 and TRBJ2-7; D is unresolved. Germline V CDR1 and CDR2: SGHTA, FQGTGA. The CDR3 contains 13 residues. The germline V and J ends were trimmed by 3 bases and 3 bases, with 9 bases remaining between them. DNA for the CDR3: TGTGCCAGCAGCTTGTCGCCAGGCTACGAGCAGTACTTC. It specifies CASSLSPGYEQYF.

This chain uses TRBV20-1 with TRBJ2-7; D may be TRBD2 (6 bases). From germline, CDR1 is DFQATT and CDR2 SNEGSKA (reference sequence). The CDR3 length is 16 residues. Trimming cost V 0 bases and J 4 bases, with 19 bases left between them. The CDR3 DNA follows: TGCAGTGCTAGAGATTCTATCGGGAGCTATTCTTACGAGCAGTACTTC. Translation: CSARDSIGSYSYEQYF.

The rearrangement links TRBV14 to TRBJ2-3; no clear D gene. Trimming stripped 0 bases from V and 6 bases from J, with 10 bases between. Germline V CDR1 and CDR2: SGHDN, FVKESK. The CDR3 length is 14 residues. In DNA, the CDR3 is TGTGCCAGCAGCCAAGATCTTTTCGCTGATACGCAGTATTTT. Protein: CASSQDLFADTQYF.

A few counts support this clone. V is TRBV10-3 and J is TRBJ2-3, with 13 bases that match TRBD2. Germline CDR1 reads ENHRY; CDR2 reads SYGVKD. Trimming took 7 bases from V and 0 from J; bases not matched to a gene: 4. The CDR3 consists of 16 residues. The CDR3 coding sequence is TGTGCCATCACCGAGACTAGCGGGGGGAGCACAGATACGCAGTATTTT. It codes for CAITETSGGSTDTQYF.

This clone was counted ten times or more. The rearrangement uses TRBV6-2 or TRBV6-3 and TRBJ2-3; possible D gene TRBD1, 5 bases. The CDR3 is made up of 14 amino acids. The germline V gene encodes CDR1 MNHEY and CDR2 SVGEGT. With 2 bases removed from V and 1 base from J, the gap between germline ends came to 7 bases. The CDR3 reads CASSYVGGTDTQYF. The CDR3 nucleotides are TGTGCCAGCAGTTACGTAGGGGGCACAGATACGCAGTATTTT.

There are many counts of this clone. CDR3 sequence (DNA): TGCAGCGTTGACGGCTACGAGCAGTACTTC. It yields the protein CSVDGYEQYF. The chain uses TRBV29-1 and TRBJ2-7; D remains ambiguous. V lost 3 bases, J lost 3 bases, and 3 bases lay in between. The CDR3 runs to 10 residues. CDR1 is SQVTM, CDR2 ANQGSEA, per germline.

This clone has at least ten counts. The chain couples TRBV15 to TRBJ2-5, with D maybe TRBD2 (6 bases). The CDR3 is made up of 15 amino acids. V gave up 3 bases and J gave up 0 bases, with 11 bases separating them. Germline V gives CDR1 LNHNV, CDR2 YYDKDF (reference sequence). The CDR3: CATSRDSGDQETQYF. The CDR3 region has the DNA TGTGCCACCAGCAGGGATAGCGGCGACCAAGAGACCCAGTACTTC.

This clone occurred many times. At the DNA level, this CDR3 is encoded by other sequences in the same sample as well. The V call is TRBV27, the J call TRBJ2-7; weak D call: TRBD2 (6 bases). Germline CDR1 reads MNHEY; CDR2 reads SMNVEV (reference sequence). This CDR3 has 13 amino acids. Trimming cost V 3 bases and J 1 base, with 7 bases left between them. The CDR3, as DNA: TGTGCCAGCAGTTTGGGGAGGTCCTACGAGCAGTACTTC. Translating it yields CASSLGRSYEQYF.

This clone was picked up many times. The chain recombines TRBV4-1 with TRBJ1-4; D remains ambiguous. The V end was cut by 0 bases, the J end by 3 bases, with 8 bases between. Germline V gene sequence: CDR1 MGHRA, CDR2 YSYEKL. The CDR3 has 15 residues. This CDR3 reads CASSQDRGSNEKLFF. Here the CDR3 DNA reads TGCGCCAGCAGCCAAGACAGAGGGTCTAATGAAAAACTGTTTTTT.

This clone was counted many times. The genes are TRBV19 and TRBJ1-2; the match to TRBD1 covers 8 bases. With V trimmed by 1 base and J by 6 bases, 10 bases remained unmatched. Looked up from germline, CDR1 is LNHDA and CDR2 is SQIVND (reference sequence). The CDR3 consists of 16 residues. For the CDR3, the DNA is TGTGCCAGTAGTATAGTTGGAGAGCAGGGGGCGAATGGCTACACCTTC. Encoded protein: CASSIVGEQGANGYTF.

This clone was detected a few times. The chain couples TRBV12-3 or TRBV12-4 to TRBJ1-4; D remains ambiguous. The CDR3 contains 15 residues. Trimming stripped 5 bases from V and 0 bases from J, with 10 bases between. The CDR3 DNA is TGTGCCAGCAGTCCAACAGCCGCAACTAATGAAAAACTGTTTTTT. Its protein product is CASSPTAATNEKLFF.

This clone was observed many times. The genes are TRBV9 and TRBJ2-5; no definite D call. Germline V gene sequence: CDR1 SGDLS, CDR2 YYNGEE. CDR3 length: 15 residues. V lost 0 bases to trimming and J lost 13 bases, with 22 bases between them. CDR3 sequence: CASSVVEDPPSELYF. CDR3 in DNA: TGTGCCAGCAGCGTAGTAGAGGACCCGCCCTCAGAACTGTACTTC.

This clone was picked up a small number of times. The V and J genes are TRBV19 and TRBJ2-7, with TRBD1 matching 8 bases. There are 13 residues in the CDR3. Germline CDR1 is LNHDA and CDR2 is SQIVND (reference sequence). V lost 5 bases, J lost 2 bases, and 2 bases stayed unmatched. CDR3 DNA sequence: TGTGCCAGTAGTGCGGGACAGGCCTACGAGCAGTACTTC. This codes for CASSAGQAYEQYF.

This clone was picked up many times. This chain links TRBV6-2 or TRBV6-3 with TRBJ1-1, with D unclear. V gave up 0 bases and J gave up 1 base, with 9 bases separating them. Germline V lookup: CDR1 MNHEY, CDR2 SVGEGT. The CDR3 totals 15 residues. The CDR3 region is CASSYSMFRNTEAFF. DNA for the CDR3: TGTGCCAGCAGTTACTCGATGTTCAGGAACACTGAAGCTTTCTTT.

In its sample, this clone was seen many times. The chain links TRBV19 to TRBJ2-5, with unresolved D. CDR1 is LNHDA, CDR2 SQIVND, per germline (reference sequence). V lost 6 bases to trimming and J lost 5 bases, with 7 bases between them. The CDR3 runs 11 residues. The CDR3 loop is CASRYGETQYF. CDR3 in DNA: TGTGCCAGTAGATACGGGGAGACCCAGTACTTC.

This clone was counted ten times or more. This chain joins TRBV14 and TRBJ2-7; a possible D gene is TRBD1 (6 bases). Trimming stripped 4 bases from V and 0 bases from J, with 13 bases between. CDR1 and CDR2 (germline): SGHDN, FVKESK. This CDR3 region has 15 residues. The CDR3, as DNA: TGTGCCAGCAGCCGAGACAGGCAGAGCTCCTACGAGCAGTACTTC. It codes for CASSRDRQSSYEQYF.

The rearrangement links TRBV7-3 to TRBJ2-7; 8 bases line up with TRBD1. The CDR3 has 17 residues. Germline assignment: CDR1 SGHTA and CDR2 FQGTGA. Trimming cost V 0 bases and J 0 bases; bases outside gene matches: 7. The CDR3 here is CASSLTGRTGPSYEQYF. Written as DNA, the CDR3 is TGTGCCAGCAGCTTAACGGGGCGGACAGGGCCCTCCTACGAGCAGTACTTC.

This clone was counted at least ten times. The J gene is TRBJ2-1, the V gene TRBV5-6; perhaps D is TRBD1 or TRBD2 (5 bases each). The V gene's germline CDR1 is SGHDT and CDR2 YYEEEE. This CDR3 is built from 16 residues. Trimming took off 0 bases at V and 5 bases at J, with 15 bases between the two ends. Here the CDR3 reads CASSLVFRGRNNEQFF. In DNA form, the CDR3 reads TGTGCCAGCAGCTTGGTTTTCCGGGGCCGGAACAATGAGCAGTTCTTC.

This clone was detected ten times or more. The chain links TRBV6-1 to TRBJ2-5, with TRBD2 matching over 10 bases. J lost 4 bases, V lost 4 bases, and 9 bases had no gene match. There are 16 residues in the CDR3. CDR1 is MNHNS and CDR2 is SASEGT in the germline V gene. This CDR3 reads CASSGILAGGGETQYF. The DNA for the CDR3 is TGTGCCAGCAGTGGAATCTTAGCGGGGGGAGGAGAGACCCAGTACTTC.

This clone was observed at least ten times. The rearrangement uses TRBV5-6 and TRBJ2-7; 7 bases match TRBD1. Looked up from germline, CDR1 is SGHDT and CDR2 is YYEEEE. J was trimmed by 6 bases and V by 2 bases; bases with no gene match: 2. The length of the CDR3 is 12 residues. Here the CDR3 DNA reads TGTGCCAGCAGCTTTGGGACAGTCGAGCAGTACTTC. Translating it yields CASSFGTVEQYF.

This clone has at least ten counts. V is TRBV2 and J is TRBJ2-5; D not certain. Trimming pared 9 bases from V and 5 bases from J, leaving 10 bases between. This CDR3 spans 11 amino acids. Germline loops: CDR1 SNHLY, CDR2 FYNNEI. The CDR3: CARTTGETQYF. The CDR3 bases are TGTGCCAGGACGACGGGTGAGACCCAGTACTTC.

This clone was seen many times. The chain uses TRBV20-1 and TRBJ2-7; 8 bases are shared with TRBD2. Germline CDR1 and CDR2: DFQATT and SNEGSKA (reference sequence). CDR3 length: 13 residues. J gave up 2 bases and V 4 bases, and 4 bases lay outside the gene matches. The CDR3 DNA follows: TGCAGTGCTAACCCGGGGGGGGCCTACGAGCAGTACTTC. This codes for CSANPGGAYEQYF.

The CDR3 DNA is TGTGCCAGCAAGCGGGTTCAGGACTATGGCTACACCTTC. Amino acid sequence: CASKRVQDYGYTF. The J gene is TRBJ1-2, the V gene TRBV6-1; no definite D call. Deletions cut 7 bases from V and 3 bases from J, with 12 bases between. CDR1 and CDR2 from the germline V gene are MNHNS and SASEGT. CDR3 length: 13 residues.

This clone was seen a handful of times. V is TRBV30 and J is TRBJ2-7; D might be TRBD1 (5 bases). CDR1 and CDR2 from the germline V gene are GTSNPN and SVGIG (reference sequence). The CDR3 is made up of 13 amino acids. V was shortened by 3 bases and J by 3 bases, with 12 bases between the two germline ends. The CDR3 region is CAWRDNGRYEQYF. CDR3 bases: TGTGCCTGGAGGGACAATGGGCGCTACGAGCAGTACTTC.

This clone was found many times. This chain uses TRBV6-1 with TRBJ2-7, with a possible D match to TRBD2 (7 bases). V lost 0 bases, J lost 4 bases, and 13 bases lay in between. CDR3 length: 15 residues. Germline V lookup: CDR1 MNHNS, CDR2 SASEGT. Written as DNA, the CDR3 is TGTGCCAGCAGTGAAGCGGAGGGGGGGGGTTACGAGCAGTACTTC. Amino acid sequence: CASSEAEGGGYEQYF.

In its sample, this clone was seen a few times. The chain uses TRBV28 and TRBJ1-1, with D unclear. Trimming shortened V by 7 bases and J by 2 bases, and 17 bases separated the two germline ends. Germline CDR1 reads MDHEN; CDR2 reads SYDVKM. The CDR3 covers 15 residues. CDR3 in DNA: TGTGCCAGCACCACTGGTGCCAGCGGTAACACTGAAGCTTTCTTT. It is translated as CASTTGASGNTEAFF.

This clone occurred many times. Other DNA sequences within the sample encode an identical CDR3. The CDR3 nucleotides are TGTGCCAGCAGCCCAGGAACCCGGGGCTCCTACAATGAGCAGTTCTTC. Protein product: CASSPGTRGSYNEQFF. The chain combines TRBV9 with TRBJ2-1, with D tentatively TRBD2 (5 bases). Germline CDR1 and CDR2: SGDLS and YYNGEE. CDR3 length equals 16 residues. V was shortened by 4 bases and J by 0 bases, with 14 bases between the two germline ends.

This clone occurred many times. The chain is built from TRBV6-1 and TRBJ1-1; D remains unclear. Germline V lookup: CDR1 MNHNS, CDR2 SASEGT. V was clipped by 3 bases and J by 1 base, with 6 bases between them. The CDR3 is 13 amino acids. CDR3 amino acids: CASSDRSNTEAFF. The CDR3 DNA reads TGTGCCAGCAGTGACAGGTCGAACACTGAAGCTTTCTTT.

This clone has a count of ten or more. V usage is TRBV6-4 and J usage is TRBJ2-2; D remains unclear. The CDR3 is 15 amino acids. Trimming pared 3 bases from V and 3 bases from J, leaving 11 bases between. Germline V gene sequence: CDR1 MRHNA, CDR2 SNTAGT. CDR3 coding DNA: TGTGCCAGCAGTGATGGGGTAACGGACACCGGGGAGCTGTTTTTT. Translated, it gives CASSDGVTDTGELFF.

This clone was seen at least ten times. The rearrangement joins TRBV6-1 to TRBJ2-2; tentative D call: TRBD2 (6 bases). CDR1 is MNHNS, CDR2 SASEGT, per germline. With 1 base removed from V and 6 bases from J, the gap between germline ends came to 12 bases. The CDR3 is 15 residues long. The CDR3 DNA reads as TGTGCCAGCAGTGAAGTCGTTGGGAGGTCCGGGGAGCTGTTTTTT. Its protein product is CASSEVVGRSGELFF.